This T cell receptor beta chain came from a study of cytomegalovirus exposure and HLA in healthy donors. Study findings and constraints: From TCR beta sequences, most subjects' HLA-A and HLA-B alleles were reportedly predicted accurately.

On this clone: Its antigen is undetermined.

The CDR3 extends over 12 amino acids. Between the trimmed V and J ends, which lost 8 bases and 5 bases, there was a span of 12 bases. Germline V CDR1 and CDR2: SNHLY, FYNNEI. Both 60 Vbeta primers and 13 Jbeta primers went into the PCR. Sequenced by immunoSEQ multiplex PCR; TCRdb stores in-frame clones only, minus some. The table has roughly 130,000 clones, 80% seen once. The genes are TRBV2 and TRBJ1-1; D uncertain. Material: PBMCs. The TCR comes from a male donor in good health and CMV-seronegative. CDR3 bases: TGTGCCAGCCTAACCGGGAGGACTGAAGCTTTCTTT. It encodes CASLTGRTEAFF.